This T cell receptor (beta chain) comes out of a study of cytomegalovirus exposure and HLA in healthy donors. Study-wide results and caveats: A list of 150 or so TCR beta chains associated with cytomegalovirus was given.

Germline V gene sequence: CDR1 SGHDT, CDR2 YYEEEE. The length of the CDR3 is 12 residues. The V end was cut by 4 bases, the J end by 10 bases, with 11 bases between. Assay used: immunoSEQ multiplex PCR; TCRdb lists only in-frame clones, some missing. The repertoire holds about 150,000 clones, 75% to 90% seen once, with around 9% in the top ten. Concerning this clone itself: Its cognate antigen is unknown.

Source material: PBMCs. The sequence came from a woman younger than 30 in good health and CMV-seropositive. This chain uses TRBV5-6 with TRBJ1-4; maybe TRBD1 (5 bases). The chain's CDR3 is CASSPTGGKLFF. As DNA, the CDR3 is TGTGCCAGCAGCCCGACGGGGGGAAAACTGTTTTTT.